The 21 T cell receptor beta chains below all came from one sample that was sequenced in a study of OX40 agonist ivuxolimab in advanced cancers. The protocol used for the library was the immunoSEQ multiplex PCR assay. The table was pulled from immuneACCESS by TCRdb, which kept in-frame rearrangements only. Such tables lose some clones; where checked, under half of the loss comes from unresolved V genes, and the rest has no known cause. The sample profile shows over 8,000 clones; 75% to 85% of them were found once. Approximately 31% of the sample belongs to the ten largest clones. The sample was CD4+ or CD8+ T cells sorted from blood, taken in a trial of the OX40 agonist ivuxolimab. Receptors were obtained from an adult with an advanced solid tumor such as melanoma, head and neck, liver or kidney cancer.

J is TRBJ2-2 and V is TRBV28; possibly TRBD2 for D (5 bases). CDR1 is MDHEN and CDR2 is SYDVKM in the germline V gene. Trimming removed 1 base at V and 2 bases at J, with 11 bases between. The CDR3 has 16 amino acids. CDR3 nucleotide sequence: TGTGCCAGCAGTTTATATCGCGGGCTAAACACCGGGGAGCTGTTTTTT. Amino acids: CASSLYRGLNTGELFF. Together with reference TRBV28 and TRBJ2-2, the CDR3 gives the full variable domain: DVKVTQSSRYLVKRTGEKVFLECVQDMDHENMFWYRQDPGLGLRLIYFSYDVKMKEKGDIPEGYSVSREKKERFSLILESASTNQTSMYLCASSLYRGLNTGELFFGEGSRLTVL.

The chain carries TRBV25-1 and TRBJ2-2; TRBD1 is a possible D gene (6 bases). Trimming removed 6 bases at V and 0 bases at J, with 8 bases between. The germline gives CDR1 MGHDK, CDR2 SYGVNS. This CDR3 has 14 residues. The CDR3 coding sequence is TGTGCCAGCAGAAGGGACACGAACACCGGGGAGCTGTTTTTT. This sequence encodes CASRRDTNTGELFF.

The chain recombines TRBV5-4 with TRBJ1-1; D may be TRBD1 (5 bases). CDR1 is SGHNT, CDR2 YYREEE, per germline (reference sequence). This CDR3 has 16 residues. Trimming pared 0 bases from V and 2 bases from J, leaving 14 bases between. The CDR3 coding sequence is TGTGCCAGCAGCTTGGGAGGGCGGACAAAAAACACTGAAGCTTTCTTT. This gives the protein CASSLGGRTKNTEAFF.

The chain carries TRBV7-9 and TRBJ2-2; 15 bases agree with TRBD2. The CDR3 consists of 18 residues. V trimming: 4 bases; J trimming: 5 bases; junction bases outside the gene matches: 8. Germline loops: CDR1 SEHNR, CDR2 FQNEAQ (reference sequence). CDR3 residues: CASSSRTSGRADTGELFF. The CDR3, as DNA: TGTGCCAGCAGCTCACGGACTAGCGGGAGGGCCGATACCGGGGAGCTGTTTTTT.

This chain joins TRBV5-4 and TRBJ2-2; D remains unclear. Deletions cut 5 bases from V and 6 bases from J, with 8 bases between. This CDR3 is built from 12 residues. The V gene's germline CDR1 is SGHNT and CDR2 YYREEE (reference sequence). CDR3 in amino acids: CASRENAGELFF. CDR3 nucleotide sequence: TGTGCCAGCAGAGAGAATGCCGGGGAGCTGTTTTTT.

The gene calls are TRBV28 and TRBJ2-3; D might be TRBD2 (5 bases). Germline V gives CDR1 MDHEN, CDR2 SYDVKM. This CDR3 has 14 amino acids. V was trimmed by 11 bases and J by 3 bases, leaving 18 bases between them. The CDR3 nucleotides are TGTGCCGCCCGGTTGGGAGAGAATACAGATACGCAGTATTTT. Residues: CAARLGENTDTQYF.

V usage is TRBV7-9 and J usage is TRBJ2-1; no definite D call. This CDR3 spans 12 amino acids. Per germline, CDR1 SEHNR and CDR2 FQNEAQ (reference sequence). V dropped 5 bases and J dropped 8 bases, with 10 bases sitting between them. The CDR3 is CASSPESYEQFF. The DNA of the CDR3 is TGTGCCAGCAGCCCCGAGAGCTATGAGCAGTTCTTC. Filled out from reference TRBV7-9 and TRBJ2-1, the complete variable domain reads DTGVSQNPRHKITKRGQNVTFRCDPISEHNRLYWYRQTLGQGPEFLTYFQNEAQLEKSRLLSDRFSAERPKGSFSTLEIQRTEQGDSAMYLCASSPESYEQFFGPGTRLTVL.

V is TRBV7-9 and J is TRBJ2-3; 8 bases map to TRBD1. Germline V lookup: CDR1 SEHNR, CDR2 FQNEAQ (reference sequence). CDR3 length equals 16 residues. After removal of 5 bases from V and 6 bases from J, the junction contained 13 bases not matched to a gene. CDR3 sequence: CASSPAAAGGEDTQYF. In DNA, the CDR3 is TGTGCCAGCAGCCCGGCGGCTGCAGGGGGCGAGGATACGCAGTATTTT.

This clone is medium-sized in the sample. The same CDR3 is also encoded by other DNA sequences in this sample. The chain joins TRBV4-2 to TRBJ2-2; 12 bases are shared with TRBD1. Per the germline V gene, CDR1 is LGHNA and CDR2 is YNFKEQ. With V trimmed by 0 bases and J by 5 bases, 13 bases remained unmatched. The CDR3 runs to 20 residues. The CDR3 DNA follows: TGTGCCAGCAGCCAAGATCTTGGTCGGGACAGGGGGCCGGGGACCGGGGAGCTGTTTTTT. Translation: CASSQDLGRDRGPGTGELFF.

This clone was detected only once. This sequence joins TRBV5-6 and TRBJ2-7; D perhaps matches TRBD1 (6 bases). Germline CDR1 is SGHDT and CDR2 is YYEEEE. V dropped 4 bases and J dropped 3 bases, with 11 bases sitting between them. This CDR3 is built from 13 residues. CDR3 bases: TGTGCCAGCAGCCTGACAGGATACTACGAGCAGTACTTC. Translated, it gives CASSLTGYYEQYF.

The gene calls are TRBV5-8 and TRBJ2-7, with TRBD1 matching 10 bases. There are 14 residues in the CDR3. Per germline, CDR1 SGHTS and CDR2 YDEGEE. V lost 1 base to trimming and J lost 5 bases; unmatched junction nucleotides: 3. The chain's CDR3 is CASSLRDRGHEQYF. The CDR3 nucleotides read TGTGCCAGCAGCTTGAGGGACAGGGGCCACGAGCAGTACTTC.

The chain combines TRBV11-2 with TRBJ1-2; D possibly corresponds to TRBD1 (5 bases). V lost 5 bases and J 0 bases, leaving 19 bases between the germline ends. Germline assignment: CDR1 SGHAT and CDR2 FQNNGV. The CDR3 length is 17 residues. CDR3 nucleotides: TGTGCCAGCAGCCCTAATCTTGGACATGGAGCTAACTATGGCTACACCTTC. Its translation: CASSPNLGHGANYGYTF.

The rearrangement uses TRBV7-2 and TRBJ1-1; 7 nucleotides agree with TRBD1. Unmatched junction bases numbered 7, after V lost 1 base and J lost 5 bases. There are 15 residues in the CDR3. In germline, CDR1 is SGHTA, CDR2 FQGNSA. CDR3 coding DNA: TGTGCCAGCAGCTTAGGGGAAGACAGGGTTACTGAAGCTTTCTTT. Amino acid sequence: CASSLGEDRVTEAFF.

The chain is built from TRBV19 and TRBJ2-1; D call uncertain. Germline CDR1 reads LNHDA; CDR2 reads SQIVND (reference sequence). This CDR3 has 12 residues. Between the trimmed V and J ends, which lost 1 base and 6 bases, there was a span of 4 bases. The CDR3 nucleotides read TGTGCCAGTAGTATAGGCGGCAATGAGCAGTTCTTC. Translating gives CASSIGGNEQFF.

The rearrangement uses TRBV27 and TRBJ2-5; D is uncertain. V lost 6 bases, J lost 0 bases, and 8 bases lay in between. This CDR3 is built from 13 residues. Germline lookup yields CDR1 MNHEY and CDR2 SMNVEV (reference sequence). This CDR3 reads CASSLGYQETQYF. The CDR3 bases are TGTGCCAGCAGCCTCGGATACCAAGAGACCCAGTACTTC.

This clone was counted between two and nine times. CDR3 nucleotide sequence: TGCGCCAGCAGCTTGTCCCGGACAGGGCTTTATGGCTACACCTTC. Translated: CASSLSRTGLYGYTF. The V and J genes are TRBV5-1 and TRBJ1-2; 8 nucleotides match TRBD1. Germline V gene lookup returns CDR1 SGHRS and CDR2 YFSETQ. The CDR3 is 15 amino acids. The V gene end was trimmed by 1 base and the J gene end by 5 bases; junction bases not matched to a gene: 7.

The genes are TRBV4-1 and TRBJ2-7, with 8 positions matching TRBD2. Per the germline V gene, CDR1 is MGHRA and CDR2 is YSYEKL. The junction had 2 bases not matched to a gene; V was cut back by 4 bases and J by 3 bases. There are 13 residues in the CDR3. CDR3 sequence: CASSPGLGYEQYF. DNA for the CDR3: TGCGCCAGCAGCCCGGGACTAGGCTACGAGCAGTACTTC.

The genes are TRBV9 and TRBJ2-2, with a weak D call TRBD2 (7 bases). Trimming removed 6 bases from V and 6 bases from J, with 12 bases in between. Germline lookup yields CDR1 SGDLS and CDR2 YYNGEE. This CDR3 contains 13 residues. This CDR3 reads CASTQGGAGELFF. CDR3 coding DNA: TGTGCCAGCACCCAAGGGGGGGCCGGGGAGCTGTTTTTT. Looking up the rest from reference TRBV9 and TRBJ2-2 gives the full variable domain: DSGVTQTPKHLITATGQRVTLRCSPRSGDLSVYWYQQSLDQGLQFLIQYYNGEERAKGNILERFSAQQFPDLHSELNLSSLELGDSALYFCASTQGGAGELFFGEGSRLTVL.

The chain has TRBV19 and TRBJ1-1; D uncertain. The CDR3 loop spans 16 amino acids. The germline gives CDR1 LNHDA, CDR2 SQIVND (reference sequence). V lost 5 bases and J 11 bases, leaving 27 bases between the germline ends. The CDR3 DNA reads as TGTGCCAGTAGTTCACCCACAAGAGACCCCTGGTTGGTGGCTTTCTTT. Protein product: CASSSPTRDPWLVAFF.

The genes are TRBV5-1 and TRBJ2-3, with D perhaps matching TRBD1 (7 bases). The V end lost 3 bases, the J end lost 0 bases, and 14 bases lay between the germline ends. The CDR3 runs 16 residues. Germline V gene data show CDR1 as SGHRS and CDR2 as YFSETQ. The CDR3 is CASSSPTGTSTDTQYF. CDR3 DNA sequence: TGCGCCAGCAGCTCTCCGACAGGGACTAGCACAGATACGCAGTATTTT.

The chain uses TRBV20-1 and TRBJ1-5, with unresolved D. Looked up from germline, CDR1 is DFQATT and CDR2 is SNEGSKA (reference sequence). This CDR3 comprises 10 residues. Trimming stripped 5 bases from V and 9 bases from J, with 8 bases between. Here the CDR3 reads CSAGPWPQHF. The CDR3 DNA sequence: TGCAGTGCTGGTCCCTGGCCCCAGCATTTT.